The clone carrying this T cell receptor beta chain was counted a few times. The sample comes from a study of blood T cells in healthy people across ages. A J-beta primer mix and a sample-barcoded 5' primer were used in a second PCR of about 7 to 12 cycles. Using its own MiXCR run on the 5' RACE reads, TCRdb lists one record per CDR3 protein. The sample has around 1.5 million distinct CDR3 sequences; around 59% are singletons. The junction had 21 bases not matched to a gene; V was cut back by 1 base and J by 7 bases. This CDR3 comprises 18 residues. Germline loops: CDR1 SQVTM, CDR2 ANQGSEA. The J gene is TRBJ1-2, the V gene TRBV29-1; 7 bases are a match to TRBD1. The receptor was derived from a man aged 18 to 29 in good health. Input material: blood. CDR3 in DNA: TGCAGCGTTGAAGTTGGCCGAAACGCCGGGACAGTAAAGTTTGGCTACACCTTC. Protein sequence: CSVEVGRNAGTVKFGYTF.